These 32 T cell receptor beta chains originate from one sample sequenced in a study of cytomegalovirus exposure and HLA in healthy donors. With 60 Vbeta and 13 Jbeta primers, the PCR was carried out. Clones were sequenced by immunoSEQ multiplex PCR, and TCRdb holds only the in-frame ones, with some missing. The sample has 65,000 to 85,000 clones, around 73% seen once. The sample consisted of PBMCs. These receptors came from a middle-aged woman in good health and CMV-seropositive.

This clone came up a few times. The chain is built from TRBV7-2 and TRBJ2-6; D is uncertain. Per germline, CDR1 SGHTA and CDR2 FQGNSA. This CDR3 spans 15 amino acids. Trimming stripped 2 bases from V and 2 bases from J, with 7 bases between. CDR3 sequence reads: CASSLQRTGANVLTF. The CDR3 nucleotides read TGTGCCAGCAGCTTACAGAGGACTGGGGCCAACGTCCTGACTTTC.

The CDR3 DNA follows: TGTGCCTGGAGTGTAAGGACTAGCGGGGGAGGGCGGGATACGCAGTATTTT. It translates to CAWSVRTSGGGRDTQYF. The chain has TRBV30 and TRBJ2-3; TRBD2 agrees at 13 bases. The ends lost 0 bases at V and 6 bases at J; junction bases unmatched: 9. Germline CDR1 and CDR2: GTSNPN and SVGIG (reference sequence). There are 17 residues in the CDR3.

V usage is TRBV13 and J usage is TRBJ1-1, with D unclear. This CDR3 has 14 residues. Germline V gives CDR1 PRHDT, CDR2 FYEKMQ (reference sequence). The germline V and J ends were trimmed by 4 bases and 5 bases, with 14 bases remaining between them. The CDR3 region has the DNA TGTGCCAGCAGCTCCGGTCGGGGAGGTACTGAAGCTTTCTTT. Its protein product is CASSSGRGGTEAFF.

This clone was seen more than once but under ten times. The J gene is TRBJ1-4, the V gene TRBV5-1; maybe TRBD1 (5 bases). Germline CDR1 is SGHRS and CDR2 is YFSETQ. V lost 0 bases and J 7 bases, leaving 13 bases between the germline ends. CDR3 size: 15 residues. CDR3 region: CASSLAGELREKLFF. CDR3 DNA sequence: TGCGCCAGCAGCTTGGCGGGGGAGTTGCGTGAAAAACTGTTTTTT.

CDR3 sequence: CASSTPGPSGPLETQYF. The CDR3 nucleotides read TGTGCCAGTAGTACCCCAGGCCCATCCGGCCCTTTAGAGACCCAGTACTTC. The chain couples TRBV19 to TRBJ2-5; D gene unclear. CDR3 length: 17 residues. Trimming removed 4 bases at V and 4 bases at J, with 22 bases between. Per germline, CDR1 LNHDA and CDR2 SQIVND (reference sequence). Combining the CDR3 with reference TRBV19 and TRBJ2-5 gives the whole variable domain DGGITQSPKYLFRKEGQNVTLSCEQNLNHDAMYWYRQDPGQGLRLIYYSQIVNDFQKGDIAEGYSVSREKKESFPLTVTSAQKNPTAFYLCASSTPGPSGPLETQYFGPGTRLLVL.

Turning to this clone: Other nucleotide sequences in the sample specify the same CDR3. V usage is TRBV5-1 and J usage is TRBJ2-2, with 8 bases lining up with TRBD1. V dropped 4 bases and J dropped 4; count of bases not matched to a gene: 6. The CDR3 is made up of 15 amino acids. Germline assignment: CDR1 SGHRS and CDR2 YFSETQ. CDR3 sequence: CASSPGQGGTGELFF. The CDR3 DNA reads TGCGCCAGCAGCCCAGGACAGGGAGGCACCGGGGAGCTGTTTTTT.

This clone was found a few times. This chain joins TRBV29-1 and TRBJ1-4, with D possibly TRBD1 on 5 matching bases. Germline lookup yields CDR1 SQVTM and CDR2 ANQGSEA. This CDR3 is built from 15 residues. Between the trimmed V and J ends, which lost 6 bases and 7 bases, there was a span of 21 bases. CDR3 sequence reads: CSVGPGLTAGEKLFF. The CDR3 DNA sequence: TGCAGCGTGGGGCCCGGGCTTACGGCAGGTGAAAAACTGTTTTTT.

The chain has TRBV19 and TRBJ2-2, with D perhaps TRBD1 (6 bases). The CDR3 contains 15 residues. Looked up from germline, CDR1 is LNHDA and CDR2 is SQIVND (reference sequence). V was cut by 5 bases and J by 5 bases, with 15 bases left in between. CDR3 residues: CASSPGTRTTGELFF. Written as DNA, the CDR3 is TGTGCCAGTAGTCCGGGGACACGGACGACCGGGGAGCTGTTTTTT.

This clone was observed a handful of times. The chain uses TRBV7-2 and TRBJ2-1; D is unclear. Trimming took off 3 bases at V and 3 bases at J, with 3 bases between the two ends. Looked up from germline, CDR1 is SGHTA and CDR2 is FQGNSA. The CDR3 totals 12 residues. CDR3 in DNA: TGTGCCAGCAGCTTTAACTACAATGAGCAGTTCTTC. Protein sequence: CASSFNYNEQFF.

The rearrangement joins TRBV5-6 to TRBJ2-3; 7 bases are shared with TRBD1. Germline V CDR1 and CDR2: SGHDT, YYEEEE. This CDR3 region has 15 residues. V gave up 0 bases and J gave up 2 bases; unmatched junction bases: 3. CDR3 loop: CASSLETGNTDTQYF. The CDR3 DNA reads as TGTGCCAGCAGCTTGGAGACAGGGAACACAGATACGCAGTATTTT.

The genes are TRBV7-8 and TRBJ1-5; D perhaps matches TRBD1 (6 bases). The CDR3 has 16 residues. CDR1 is SGHVS, CDR2 FQNEAQ, per germline. Trimming removed 5 bases at V and 3 bases at J, with 17 bases between. This chain's CDR3 is CASSPQGFQANQPQHF. The CDR3 bases are TGTGCCAGCAGCCCTCAGGGGTTTCAGGCCAATCAGCCCCAGCATTTT.

The chain combines TRBV28 with TRBJ2-7; 10 bases match TRBD1. CDR1 MDHEN and CDR2 SYDVKM come from the germline V gene. The CDR3 has 14 amino acids. With 4 bases clipped from V and 5 bases from J, the junction kept 5 bases outside the gene matches. This CDR3 reads CASSSGTGVHEQYF. The CDR3 DNA reads TGTGCCAGCAGTTCCGGGACAGGGGTCCACGAGCAGTACTTC. Together with reference TRBV28 and TRBJ2-7, the CDR3 gives the full variable domain: DVKVTQSSRYLVKRTGEKVFLECVQDMDHENMFWYRQDPGLGLRLIYFSYDVKMKEKGDIPEGYSVSREKKERFSLILESASTNQTSMYLCASSSGTGVHEQYFGPGTRLTVT.

The V gene is TRBV7-2, the J gene TRBJ2-7, with 9 bases lining up with TRBD1. The ends lost 5 bases at V and 0 bases at J; junction bases unmatched: 5. Germline assignment: CDR1 SGHTA and CDR2 FQGNSA. The CDR3 length is 15 residues. CDR3 nucleotide sequence: TGTGCCAGCAGCCCGGGACAGGGCGGCTCCTACGAGCAGTACTTC. It is translated as CASSPGQGGSYEQYF.

This clone was recorded a few times. V is TRBV5-1 and J is TRBJ1-4; D might be TRBD1 (5 bases). This CDR3 spans 14 amino acids. V was shortened by 6 bases and J by 6 bases, with 15 bases between the two germline ends. Germline V gene data show CDR1 as SGHRS and CDR2 as YFSETQ. The CDR3 is CASTQDLGDEKLFF. The CDR3 nucleotides read TGCGCCAGCACCCAGGATCTAGGGGATGAAAAACTGTTTTTT.

The CDR3: CASSLTPGQGADTQYF. The CDR3 bases are TGTGCCAGCAGTTTAACCCCGGGACAGGGGGCAGATACGCAGTATTTT. V and J are TRBV28 and TRBJ2-3, with 11 bases matching TRBD1. The length of the CDR3 is 16 residues. Germline values: CDR1 MDHEN, CDR2 SYDVKM. V gave up 2 bases and J gave up 4 bases; unmatched junction bases: 5.

This chain connects TRBV7-8 to TRBJ1-6, with TRBD1 as a possible D gene (6 bases). CDR1 SGHVS and CDR2 FQNEAQ come from the germline V gene. The CDR3 totals 16 residues. Deletions cut 4 bases from V and 6 bases from J, with 16 bases between. The CDR3 is CASSSNGQKANSPLHF. As DNA, the CDR3 is TGTGCCAGCAGCTCAAATGGACAGAAGGCTAATTCACCCCTCCACTTT.

This sequence joins TRBV7-2 and TRBJ2-5, with 9 bases lining up with TRBD2. The DNA end favors TRBJ2-7, so the J call may be wrong. From germline, CDR1 is SGHTA and CDR2 FQGNSA. CDR3 length: 16 amino acids. The CDR3 DNA reads TGTGCCAGCAGAAGAACGGGGACTAGCATCTCCTACGAGCAGTACTTC. Amino acid sequence: CASRRTGTSISYEQYF.

The rearrangement links TRBV10-3 to TRBJ2-1; 7 bases are a match to TRBD2. The V gene's germline CDR1 is ENHRY and CDR2 SYGVKD. The CDR3 is 13 amino acids. V lost 4 bases and J lost 7; bases outside the gene matches: 4. The DNA of the CDR3 is TGTGCCATCAGTGCGAGCGGGGTAAATGAGCAGTTCTTC. Protein product: CAISASGVNEQFF.

The CDR3 sequence: CASSLTGGNYGYTF. For the CDR3, the DNA is TGTGCCAGCAGTTTGACAGGGGGCAACTATGGCTACACCTTC. The gene calls are TRBV27 and TRBJ1-2; TRBD1 matches 10 bases. The CDR3 has 14 residues. Germline CDR1 and CDR2: MNHEY and SMNVEV (reference sequence). V shed 3 bases, J shed 2 bases, and the junction held 0 bases outside the gene matches.

This chain uses TRBV27 with TRBJ1-5; D is ambiguous. Germline V lookup: CDR1 MNHEY, CDR2 SMNVEV (reference sequence). This CDR3 is 15 amino acids long. Trimming left V 3 bases short and J 1 base short, with 10 bases between. Here the CDR3 reads CASSFGVDSNQPQHF. CDR3 nucleotide sequence: TGTGCCAGCAGTTTCGGGGTCGACAGCAATCAGCCCCAGCATTTT.

This clone occurred a few times. This rearrangement joins TRBV6-5 to TRBJ1-2, with TRBD1 matching over 9 bases. V dropped 0 bases and J dropped 4; count of bases not matched to a gene: 6. Germline assignment: CDR1 MNHEY and CDR2 SVGAGI. The CDR3 has 16 residues. Here the CDR3 reads CASSYSPDRGGYGYTF. DNA of the CDR3: TGTGCCAGCAGTTACTCTCCGGACAGGGGAGGCTATGGCTACACCTTC.

The chain uses TRBV27 and TRBJ1-1; a possible D gene is TRBD1 (5 bases). Germline values: CDR1 MNHEY, CDR2 SMNVEV (reference sequence). The CDR3 has 13 amino acids. V was shortened by 7 bases and J by 6 bases, with 15 bases between the two germline ends. CDR3 region: CASKSQPGAEAFF. Here the CDR3 DNA reads TGTGCCAGCAAATCACAACCGGGGGCTGAAGCTTTCTTT.

This clone turned up a few times. The V call is TRBV30, the J call TRBJ2-2; D possibly corresponds to TRBD2 (6 bases). This CDR3 region has 14 residues. Trimming removed 0 bases at V and 6 bases at J, with 11 bases between. The germline CDR1 and CDR2 sequences are GTSNPN and SVGIG (reference sequence). In nucleotides, the CDR3 is TGTGCCTGGAGTGTAGGGGCGGGGTCCGGGGAGCTGTTTTTT. Encoded protein: CAWSVGAGSGELFF.

This clone was found once. This CDR3 is also generated by other DNA sequences in the sample. The genes are TRBV28 and TRBJ1-6, with 8 nucleotides matching TRBD1. CDR1 and CDR2 from the germline V gene are MDHEN and SYDVKM. This CDR3 has 17 amino acids. Trimming cost V 6 bases and J 8 bases; bases outside gene matches: 15. Written as DNA, the CDR3 is TGTGCCAGCAGCTTCCTCTCAGGACAGGGACTTGATTCACCCCTCCACTTT. Translation: CASSFLSGQGLDSPLHF.

V gene TRBV6-5 combines with J gene TRBJ2-3, with 8 positions matching TRBD2. Losses at the gene ends were 6 bases for V and 1 base for J; bases not matched to a gene: 3. This CDR3 contains 14 residues. The V gene's germline CDR1 is MNHEY and CDR2 SVGAGI. Written as DNA, the CDR3 is TGTGCCAGCAGCCGTAGCGGGGGCACAGATACGCAGTATTTT. Its translation is CASSRSGGTDTQYF.

This sequence joins TRBV7-9 and TRBJ1-5, with D perhaps matching TRBD1 (5 bases). Germline V gene lookup returns CDR1 SEHNR and CDR2 FQNEAQ (reference sequence). The CDR3 runs to 14 residues. Trimming pared 3 bases from V and 3 bases from J, leaving 9 bases between. Here the CDR3 DNA reads TGTGCCAGCAGCTTCGCAGGGTCCAATCAGCCCCAGCATTTT. Protein product: CASSFAGSNQPQHF.

The V call is TRBV6-1, the J call TRBJ2-7; weak D call: TRBD1 (5 bases). Trimming cost V 4 bases and J 2 bases, with 15 bases left between them. CDR1 and CDR2 from the germline V gene are MNHNS and SASEGT. This CDR3 is 15 amino acids long. CDR3 in amino acids: CASSAELTGAYEQYF. In nucleotides, the CDR3 is TGTGCCAGCAGTGCCGAGCTTACAGGCGCCTACGAGCAGTACTTC.

In its sample, this clone was seen a few times. J is TRBJ1-6 and V is TRBV7-9; D is perhaps TRBD1 (5 bases). The germline V gene has CDR1 SEHNR and CDR2 FQNEAQ (reference sequence). The CDR3 loop spans 14 amino acids. V was pared by 5 bases and J by 11 bases, with 16 bases between. CDR3 nucleotides: TGTGCCAGCAGCAGACAGAACCCTGGAACACCCCTCCACTTT. Translated, it gives CASSRQNPGTPLHF.

This clone has more than one count but fewer than ten. The genes are TRBV27 and TRBJ1-5; TRBD1 is a possible D gene (5 bases). This CDR3 contains 15 residues. With 6 bases removed from V and 0 bases from J, the gap between germline ends came to 12 bases. Germline loops: CDR1 MNHEY, CDR2 SMNVEV (reference sequence). CDR3 DNA: TGTGCCAGCAGAGGCCCTGGGGCTAGCAATCAGCCCCAGCATTTT. Translation gives CASRGPGASNQPQHF.

This sequence joins TRBV12-5 and TRBJ2-5, with 8 bases aligning to TRBD1. The CDR3 contains 14 residues. Trimming at V came to 1 base and at J to 2 bases, leaving 0 bases not matched to a gene. Germline assignment: CDR1 LGHNT and CDR2 FRNRAP. The CDR3 DNA reads TGTGCTAGTGGTTTGGGACAGGGGCAAGAGACCCAGTACTTC. Translated: CASGLGQGQETQYF.

This clone was counted a few times. The DNA of the CDR3 is TGTGCCACCTCCGGGGGGACAGGCTTCAATCAGCCCCAGCATTTT. Its translation is CATSGGTGFNQPQHF. The rearrangement joins TRBV19 to TRBJ1-5; TRBD1 aligns across 8 bases. Germline values: CDR1 LNHDA, CDR2 SQIVND (reference sequence). CDR3 length: 15 amino acids. Trimming at V came to 10 bases and at J to 3 bases, leaving 11 bases not matched to a gene. Drawing the rest from reference TRBV19 and TRBJ1-5, the complete variable domain is DGGITQSPKYLFRKEGQNVTLSCEQNLNHDAMYWYRQDPGQGLRLIYYSQIVNDFQKGDIAEGYSVSREKKESFPLTVTSAQKNPTAFYLCATSGGTGFNQPQHFGDGTRLSIL.

The V and J genes are TRBV5-1 and TRBJ2-5, with 8 bases aligning to TRBD2. The V gene's germline CDR1 is SGHRS and CDR2 YFSETQ. The CDR3 runs 14 residues. The trim removed 5 bases at V and 0 bases at J, leaving 3 bases unmatched. The CDR3 bases are TGCGCCAGCAGGGGCGGGGGGTACCAAGAGACCCAGTACTTC. Its translation is CASRGGGYQETQYF.